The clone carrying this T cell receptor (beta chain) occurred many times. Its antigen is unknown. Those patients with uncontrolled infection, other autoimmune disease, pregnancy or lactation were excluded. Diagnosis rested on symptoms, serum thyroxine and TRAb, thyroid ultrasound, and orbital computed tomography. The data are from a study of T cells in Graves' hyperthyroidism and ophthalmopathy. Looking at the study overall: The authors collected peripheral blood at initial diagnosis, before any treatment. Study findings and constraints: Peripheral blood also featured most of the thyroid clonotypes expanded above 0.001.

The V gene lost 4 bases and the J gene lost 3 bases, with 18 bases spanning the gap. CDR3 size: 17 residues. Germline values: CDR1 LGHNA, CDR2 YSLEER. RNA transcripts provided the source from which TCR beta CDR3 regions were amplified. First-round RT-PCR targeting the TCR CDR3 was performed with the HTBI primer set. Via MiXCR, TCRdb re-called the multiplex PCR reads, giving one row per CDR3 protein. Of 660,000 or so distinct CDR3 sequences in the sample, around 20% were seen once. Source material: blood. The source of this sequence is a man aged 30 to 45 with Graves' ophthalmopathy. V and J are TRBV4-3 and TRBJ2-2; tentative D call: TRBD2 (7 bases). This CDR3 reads CASSLIAAGADTGELFF. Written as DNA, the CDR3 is TGCGCCAGCAGCCTCATCGCGGCGGGGGCGGACACCGGGGAGCTGTTTTTT.